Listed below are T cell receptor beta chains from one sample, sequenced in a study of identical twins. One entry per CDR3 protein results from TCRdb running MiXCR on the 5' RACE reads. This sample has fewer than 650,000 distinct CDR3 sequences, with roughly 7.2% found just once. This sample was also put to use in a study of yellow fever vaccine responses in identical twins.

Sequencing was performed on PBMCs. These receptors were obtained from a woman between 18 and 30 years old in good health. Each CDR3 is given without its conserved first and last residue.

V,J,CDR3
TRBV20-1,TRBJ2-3,SARDLSRSTDTQY
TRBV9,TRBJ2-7,ASSVDPSPGVLSEQY
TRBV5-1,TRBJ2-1,ASSSDALSGGGTYNEQF
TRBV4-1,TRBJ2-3,ASSRGLAGPTDTQY
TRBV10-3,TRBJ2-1,AISLPSGSNNEQF
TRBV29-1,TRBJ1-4,SVVRGEKLF
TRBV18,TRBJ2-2,ASSTQGALYTGELF
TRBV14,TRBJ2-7,ASSPWASGRYEQY
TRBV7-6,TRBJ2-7,ASSLRPGLAGATVYEQY
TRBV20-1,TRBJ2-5,SARELAGGRETQY
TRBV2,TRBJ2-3,ASSETSRTDTQY
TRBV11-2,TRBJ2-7,ASSHRTSGRPNAYYEQY
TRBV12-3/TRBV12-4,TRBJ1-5,ASSLGQKIQPQH
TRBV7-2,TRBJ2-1,ASSLVGVSEQF
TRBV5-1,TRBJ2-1,ASSYTAGGPYNEQF
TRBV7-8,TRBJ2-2,ASSRKMGPWNTGELF
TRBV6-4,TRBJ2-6,ASSDSGGSGANVLT
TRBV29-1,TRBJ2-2,SVAGLYTGELF
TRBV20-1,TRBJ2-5,SARIAGAGETQY
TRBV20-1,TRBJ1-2,SARKRQSNYGYT
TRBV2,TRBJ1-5,ASSREAHQPQH
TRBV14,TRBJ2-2,ASSQDRAYTTGELF
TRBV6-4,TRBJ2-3,ASSEQSTDTQY
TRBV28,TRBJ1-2,ASRSSPSGYT
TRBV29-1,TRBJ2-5,SVNGDRTQETQY
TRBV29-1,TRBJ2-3,SVERGVLEDTQY
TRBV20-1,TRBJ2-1,SARPGTGHNEQF
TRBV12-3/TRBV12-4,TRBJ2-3,ASSLMLAADTQY
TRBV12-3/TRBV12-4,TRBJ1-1,ASSQITGHTEAF
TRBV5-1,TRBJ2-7,ASSRTGETSYEQY
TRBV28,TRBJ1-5,ASSWIFTGTGDQPQH
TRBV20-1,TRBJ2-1,SARGLAGKVLYNEQF
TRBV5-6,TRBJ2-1,ASTLRGGKYNEQF
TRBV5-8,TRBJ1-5,ASSLAGRPNQPQH
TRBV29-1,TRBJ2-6,SVVGTGNSRANVLT
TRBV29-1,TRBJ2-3,SVRAGTSSADTQY
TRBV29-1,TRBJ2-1,SVDPRLAGGPGRYNEQF
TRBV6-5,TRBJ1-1,ASSYRQGAVNTEAF
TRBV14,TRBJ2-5,ASSLAGGHLAQY
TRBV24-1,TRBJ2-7,ATGRAVSYEQY
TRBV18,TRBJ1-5,ASSAGTWGNQPQH
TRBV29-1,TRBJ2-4,SVEAQGVNIQY
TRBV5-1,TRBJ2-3,ASSPSSGGTIFTDTQY
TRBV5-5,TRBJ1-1,ASSLLTGNTEAF
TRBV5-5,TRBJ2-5,ASSFLSGGRETQY
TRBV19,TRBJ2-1,ASSSRSGTSVEQF
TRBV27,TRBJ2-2,ASSIRLAGGVGELF
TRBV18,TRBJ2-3,ASSPLMRGNTDTQY
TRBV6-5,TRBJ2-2,ASSYRGTGGELF
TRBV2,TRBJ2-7,ASSEVYGGGQY
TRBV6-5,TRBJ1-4,ASSYSEAATNEKLF
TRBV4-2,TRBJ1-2,ASSRGILDGYT
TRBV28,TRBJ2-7,ASSPPASGSYEQY
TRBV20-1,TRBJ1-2,SARQVANYGYT